This T cell receptor beta chain was sequenced in a study of siplizumab effects on memory and regulatory T cells. A word on this clone: Its cognate antigen is unknown.

Notes on the study in general: Only a minor fraction of alloreactive clones mapped to unstimulated subsets. The authors could not assign a naive or memory phenotype to roughly 80-97% of proliferating CD4+ or CD8+ clones.

Germline V lookup: CDR1 LNHDA, CDR2 SQIVND (reference sequence). This CDR3 comprises 15 residues. V was cut by 4 bases and J by 2 bases, with 12 bases left in between. Measured with immunoSEQ multiplex PCR; TCRdb has only the in-frame clones, and not every one. The data contain 100,000 to 110,000 clones, more than 85% of them singletons. Sequencing was carried out using CD4+ T cells sorted from blood. The chain is built from TRBV19 and TRBJ1-3; D unresolved. This clonotype was sampled from a human donor in good health. The CDR3 nucleotides are TGTGCCAGTAGTACATCAGAAGGAACTGGAAACACCATATATTTT. As protein: CASSTSEGTGNTIYF.